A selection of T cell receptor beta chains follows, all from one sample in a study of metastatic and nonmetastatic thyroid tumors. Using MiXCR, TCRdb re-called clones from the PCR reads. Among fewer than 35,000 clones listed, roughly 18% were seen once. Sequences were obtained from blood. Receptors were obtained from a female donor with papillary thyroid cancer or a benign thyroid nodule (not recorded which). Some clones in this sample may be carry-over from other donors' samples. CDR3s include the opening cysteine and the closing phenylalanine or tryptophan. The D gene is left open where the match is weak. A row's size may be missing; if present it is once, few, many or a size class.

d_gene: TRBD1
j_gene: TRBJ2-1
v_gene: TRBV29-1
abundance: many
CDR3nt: TGCAGCGTTGGGACAGGGGGTTACAATGAGCAGTTCTTC
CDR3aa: CSVGTGGYNEQFF

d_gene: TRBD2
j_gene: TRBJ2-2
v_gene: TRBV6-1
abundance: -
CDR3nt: TGTGCCACCAGAGCGGGACTAGGGACCGTGGAGCTGTTTTTT
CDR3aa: CATRAGLGTVELFF

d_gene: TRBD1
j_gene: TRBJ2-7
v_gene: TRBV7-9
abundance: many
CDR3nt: TGTGCCAGCAGCCTTTGGACAGGGGAATACTACGAGCAGTACTTC
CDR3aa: CASSLWTGEYYEQYF

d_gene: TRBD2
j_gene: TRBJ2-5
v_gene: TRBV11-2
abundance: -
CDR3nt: TGTGCCAGCAGCGCCCGACTAGCGTGTCCAGAGACCCAGTACTTC
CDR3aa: CASSARLACPETQYF

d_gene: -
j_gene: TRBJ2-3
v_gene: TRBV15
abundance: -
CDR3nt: TGTGCCACCAGCAGCGGGGTGAGGTCAGATACAGATATGCAGTATTTT
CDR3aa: CATSSGVRSDTDMQYF

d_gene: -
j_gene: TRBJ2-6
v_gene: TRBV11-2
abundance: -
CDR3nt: TGTGCCAGCAGCTTATATGCACTGGGCTCTGGGGCCAACGTCCTGACTTTC
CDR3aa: CASSLYALGSGANVLTF

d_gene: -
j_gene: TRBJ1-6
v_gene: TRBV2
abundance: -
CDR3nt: TGTGCCAGCAGGGAGAGGGGGTCCAATTCACCCCTCCACTTT
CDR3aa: CASRERGSNSPLHF

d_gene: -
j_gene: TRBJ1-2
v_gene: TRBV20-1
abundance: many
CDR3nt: TGCAGTGCTTCGGACCTCTATGGCTACACCTTC
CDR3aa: CSASDLYGYTF

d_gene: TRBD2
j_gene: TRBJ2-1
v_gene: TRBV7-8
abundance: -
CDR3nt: TGTGCCAGCAGCTTGGCCGGGACTATTAGCCCTGAGCAGTTCTTC
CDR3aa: CASSLAGTISPEQFF

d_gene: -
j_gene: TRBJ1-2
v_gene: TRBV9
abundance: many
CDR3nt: TGTGCCAGCAGCGTTTATGACAGAGAACTAAACTATGGCTACACCTTC
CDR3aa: CASSVYDRELNYGYTF

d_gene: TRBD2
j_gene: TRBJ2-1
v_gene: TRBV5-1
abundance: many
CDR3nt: TGCGCCAGCAGCTTGGGGCCAGCGGGAGACAATGAGCAGTTCTTC
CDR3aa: CASSLGPAGDNEQFF

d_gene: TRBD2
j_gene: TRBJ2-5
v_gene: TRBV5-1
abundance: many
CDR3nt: TGCGCCAGCAGCTTGGCGGGGGGAGGTCCCCAAGGGACCCAGTACTTC
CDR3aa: CASSLAGGGPQGTQYF

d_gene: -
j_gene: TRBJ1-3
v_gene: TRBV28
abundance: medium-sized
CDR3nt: TGTGCCAGCAGTTTGGGGCGGCATGCCGCTTGGACCATATATTTT
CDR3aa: CASSLGRHAAWTIYF

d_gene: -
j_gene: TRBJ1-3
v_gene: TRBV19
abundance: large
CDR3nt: TGTGCCAGGAGCCGGGGGAGCTCTGGAAACACCATATATTTT
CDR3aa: CARSRGSSGNTIYF

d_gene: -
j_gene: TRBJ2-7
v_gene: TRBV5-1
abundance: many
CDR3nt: TGCGCCAGCAGTCAAGAATACGAGCAGTACTTC
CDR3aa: CASSQEYEQYF

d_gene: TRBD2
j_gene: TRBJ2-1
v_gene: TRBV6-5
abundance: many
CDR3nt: TGTGCCAGCAGTTCCATCCTAGCGGGCGATTACAATGAGCAGTTCTTC
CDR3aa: CASSSILAGDYNEQFF

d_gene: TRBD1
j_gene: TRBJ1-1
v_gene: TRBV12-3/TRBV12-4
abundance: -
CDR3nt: TGTGCAAGCAGCCCCCCGTTGACAGGGATCACTGAAGCTTTCTTT
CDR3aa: CASSPPLTGITEAFF

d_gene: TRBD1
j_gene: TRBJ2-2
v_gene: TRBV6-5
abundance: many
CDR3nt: TGTGCCAGCAGTTACTTATGGGCTGGGACAGGGAACACCGGGGAGCTGTTTTTT
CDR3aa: CASSYLWAGTGNTGELFF

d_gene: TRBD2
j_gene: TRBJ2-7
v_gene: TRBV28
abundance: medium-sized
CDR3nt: TGTGCCAGCAGTTTATTTGGACTAGCGGGAGACGCCTACGAGCAGTACTTC
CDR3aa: CASSLFGLAGDAYEQYF

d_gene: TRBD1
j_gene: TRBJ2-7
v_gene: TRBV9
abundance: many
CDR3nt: TGTGCCAGCAGCAGGGACAGTTCCTACGAGCAGTACTTC
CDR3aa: CASSRDSSYEQYF

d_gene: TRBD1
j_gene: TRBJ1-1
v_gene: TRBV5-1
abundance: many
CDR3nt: TGCGCCAGCAGCTCCGACAGGGGCGGGGGCACTGAAGCTTTCTTT
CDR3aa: CASSSDRGGGTEAFF

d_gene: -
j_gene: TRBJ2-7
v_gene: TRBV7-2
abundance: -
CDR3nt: TGTGCCAGCAGCTTGGGCCATGGCACCTACGAGCAGTACTTC
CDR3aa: CASSLGHGTYEQYF